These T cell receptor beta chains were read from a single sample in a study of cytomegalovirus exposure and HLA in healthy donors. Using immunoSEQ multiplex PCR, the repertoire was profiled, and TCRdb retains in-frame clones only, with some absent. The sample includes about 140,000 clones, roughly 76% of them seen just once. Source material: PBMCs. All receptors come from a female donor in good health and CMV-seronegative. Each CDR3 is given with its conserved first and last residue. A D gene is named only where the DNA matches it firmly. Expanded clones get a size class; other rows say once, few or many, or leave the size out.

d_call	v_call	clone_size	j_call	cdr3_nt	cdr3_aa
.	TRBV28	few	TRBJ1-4	TGTGCCAGCCGTACAGGGTTGCCTAATGAAAAACTGTTTTTT	CASRTGLPNEKLFF
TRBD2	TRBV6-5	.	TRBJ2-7	TGTGCCAGCAGTTACTCGACGAGCGGGGTCTACGAGCAGTACTTC	CASSYSTSGVYEQYF
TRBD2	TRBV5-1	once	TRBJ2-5	TGCGCCAGCAGCTTGGTTGCGGGGGACGGGACCCAGTACTTC	CASSLVAGDGTQYF
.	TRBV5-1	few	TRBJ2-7	TGCGCCAGCAGCCCGGGCTACGAGCAGTACTTC	CASSPGYEQYF
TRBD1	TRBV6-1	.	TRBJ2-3	TGTGCCAGCAGTGCCCGCCAGGGGGCGCGACGCACAGATACGCAGTATTTT	CASSARQGARRTDTQYF
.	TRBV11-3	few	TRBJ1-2	TGTGCCAGCAGCTTAGATATGACAGGCTATGGCTACACCTTC	CASSLDMTGYGYTF
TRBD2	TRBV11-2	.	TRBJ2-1	TGTGCCAGCAGCCCCCTTACGGGAGGAGCCTACAATGAGCAGTTCTTC	CASSPLTGGAYNEQFF
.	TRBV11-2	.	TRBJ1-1	TGTGCCAGCAGCCATCCTCCAGAGAACACTGAAGCTTTCTTT	CASSHPPENTEAFF
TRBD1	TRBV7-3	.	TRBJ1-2	TGTGCCAGCAGCCGGGGACAGGGCTATGGCTACACCTTC	CASSRGQGYGYTF
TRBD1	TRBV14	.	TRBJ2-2	TGTGCCAGCAGCCTCCGGACAGGGAGATCCACCGGGGAGCTGTTTTTT	CASSLRTGRSTGELFF
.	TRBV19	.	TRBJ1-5	TGTGCCAGTAGTATAGGGGCCGGAGGTCAGCCCCAGCATTTT	CASSIGAGGQPQHF
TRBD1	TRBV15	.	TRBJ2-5	TGTGCCACCAGCACTCGCCAACCTCCGGGACAGGACGTCATACCTCAAGAGACCCAGTACTTC	CATSTRQPPGQDVIPQETQYF
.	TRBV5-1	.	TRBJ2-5	TGCGCCAGCAGCACGGAAGAGACCCAGTACTTC	CASSTEETQYF
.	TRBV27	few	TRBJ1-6	TGTGCCAGCAGCACCACAGGGCCCTATTCACCCCTCCACTTT	CASSTTGPYSPLHF
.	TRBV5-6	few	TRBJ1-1	TGTGCCAGCAGCTTGGAACTGACTACCCTGGTGAACACTGAAGCTTTCTTT	CASSLELTTLVNTEAFF
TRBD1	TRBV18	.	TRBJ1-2	TGTGCCAGCTCACCTCCACCGGCGACAGGGTTTAACACCTTC	CASSPPPATGFNTF
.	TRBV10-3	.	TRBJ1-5	TGTGCCATCAGTGGAATCAGATATCAGCCCCAGCATTTT	CAISGIRYQPQHF
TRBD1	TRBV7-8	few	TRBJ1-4	TGTGCCAGCAGCTTAGCCCCTCGGACAGGGACTAATGAAAAACTGTTTTTT	CASSLAPRTGTNEKLFF
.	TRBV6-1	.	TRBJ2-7	TGTGCCAGCAGGGCAGGGATCGTTCCCTACGAGCAGTACTTC	CASRAGIVPYEQYF
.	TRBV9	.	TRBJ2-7	TGTGCCAGCAGCGTAGAGCCAGGGTATTACGAGCAGTACTTC	CASSVEPGYYEQYF
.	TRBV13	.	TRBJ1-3	TGTGCCAGCAGCCGCCCCGGGACAAACTCTGGAAACACCATATATTTT	CASSRPGTNSGNTIYF
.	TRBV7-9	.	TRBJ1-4	TGTGCCAGCAGCTTACGAGACGAGGCCTTAGGAGAAAAACTGTTTTTT	CASSLRDEALGEKLFF
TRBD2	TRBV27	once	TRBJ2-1	TGTGCCAGCAGTTTAGGACTAGGGTTCGATGAGCAGTTCTTC	CASSLGLGFDEQFF
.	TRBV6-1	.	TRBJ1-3	TGTGCCATCCTCGCTGGAAACACCATATATTTT	CAILAGNTIYF
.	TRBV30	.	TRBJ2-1	TGTGCCTGGAGTCCCGGCTACAATGAGCAGTTCTTC	CAWSPGYNEQFF
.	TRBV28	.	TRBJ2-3	TGTGCCAGCACGGGACTTCCGACAGATACGCAGTATTTT	CASTGLPTDTQYF
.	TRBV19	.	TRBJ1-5	TGTGCCAGTAGTATGGGGACAAGAGATCAGCCCCAGCATTTT	CASSMGTRDQPQHF
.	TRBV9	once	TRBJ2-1	TGTGCCAGCGAGGGGAGGTCGGGACAGAATGAGCAGTTCTTC	CASEGRSGQNEQFF
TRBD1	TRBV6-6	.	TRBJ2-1	TGTGCCAGCAGTTACTCGGAGACAGGGGGCAATGAGCAGTTCTTC	CASSYSETGGNEQFF
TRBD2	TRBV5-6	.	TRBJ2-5	TGTGCCAGCAGCTTCCCTAGCGGGACCCAAGAGACCCAGTACTTC	CASSFPSGTQETQYF
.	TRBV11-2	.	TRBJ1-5	TGTGCCAGCAGCTTAGTGGCGGATCAGCCCCAGCATTTT	CASSLVADQPQHF
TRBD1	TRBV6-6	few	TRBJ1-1	TGTGCCAGCAGGGACCGGGACAGGAACACTGAAGCTTTCTTT	CASRDRDRNTEAFF
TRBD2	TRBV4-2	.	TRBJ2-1	TGTGCCAGCAGCCCAATTAGCGGGAGGGGGAATGAGCAGTTCTTC	CASSPISGRGNEQFF
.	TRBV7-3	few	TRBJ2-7	TGTGCCAGCAGCTTAAATCCCAGGGGCCGGAACGAGCAGTACTTC	CASSLNPRGRNEQYF
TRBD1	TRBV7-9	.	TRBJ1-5	TGTGCCAGCAGCCTAGTACGGAGGGGGCTAATGGAGCCCCAGCATTTT	CASSLVRRGLMEPQHF
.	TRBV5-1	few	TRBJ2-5	TGCGCCAGCAGCCTTATAGGGGCCCAAGAGACCCAGTACTTC	CASSLIGAQETQYF
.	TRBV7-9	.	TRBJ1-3	TGTGCCAGCAGCCACGAGAAAGACAGGTTCGGAAACACCATATATTTT	CASSHEKDRFGNTIYF
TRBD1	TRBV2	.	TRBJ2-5	TGTGCCAGCAGTGAAGATACCAGGGACAGGGCTAACCAAGAGACCCAGTACTTC	CASSEDTRDRANQETQYF
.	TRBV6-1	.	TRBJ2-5	TGTGCCAGCAGTGACACAGTGACCCAGTACTTC	CASSDTVTQYF
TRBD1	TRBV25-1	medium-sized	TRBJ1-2	TGTGCCAGCAGTCTCTTACAGGGGGCATCTGGCTACACCTTC	CASSLLQGASGYTF
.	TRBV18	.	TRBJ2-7	TGTGCCAGCTCTTCTCAGAGAGGGACTCACTTGCAGTACTTC	CASSSQRGTHLQYF
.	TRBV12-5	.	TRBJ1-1	TGTGCTAGTGGTTCGCCCGGGGAACAAAAGAACACTGAAGCTTTCTTT	CASGSPGEQKNTEAFF
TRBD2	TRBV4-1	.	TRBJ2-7	TGCGCCAGTCAAATCGGGACTAGTAACTACGAGCAGTACTTC	CASQIGTSNYEQYF
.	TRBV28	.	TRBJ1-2	TGTGCCAGCAGTCCTGGGGGGTCGGTCAGTCTTGGCTACACCTTC	CASSPGGSVSLGYTF
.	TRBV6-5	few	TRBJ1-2	TGTGCCAGCACACCAGGACGGCGGGCCTATGGCTACACCTTC	CASTPGRRAYGYTF
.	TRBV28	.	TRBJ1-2	TGTGCCAGCAGCCAACAGGGTTTAGACGGCTACACCTTC	CASSQQGLDGYTF